This is a list of T cell receptor beta chains from one sample in a study of radiotherapy plus CTLA-4 blockade in lung cancer. Here immunoSEQ multiplex PCR was the method, and the copy in TCRdb shows in-frame clones only, minus some. The sample includes 57,000 or so clones, 60% to 85% seen only once; the top ten take approximately 4.5%. The sequences come from peripheral blood, collected from a patient treated with radiotherapy plus ipilimumab. The receptors were sampled from a human donor with non-small cell lung cancer who had a complete response to radiotherapy plus ipilimumab. Each CDR3 is given with its conserved first and last residue. Fields, in order: V gene, D gene, J gene, clone size, CDR3 DNA, CDR3 protein. A D gene is named only where the DNA matches it firmly. Size is omitted from some rows. Given values are once, few, many or a class for expanded clones.

v_call: TRBV9
d_call: .
j_call: TRBJ2-2
clone_size: .
cdr3_nt: TGTGCCAGCAGCGTACTCGAGACCGGGGAGCTGTTTTTT
cdr3_aa: CASSVLETGELFF

v_call: TRBV6-1
d_call: .
j_call: TRBJ1-1
clone_size: .
cdr3_nt: TGTGCCAGCAGTAAACCCTCCGGAGACACTGAAGCTTTCTTT
cdr3_aa: CASSKPSGDTEAFF

v_call: TRBV7-7
d_call: .
j_call: TRBJ1-5
clone_size: once
cdr3_nt: TGTGCCAGCAGCCGAGGGGGAGATAATCAGCCCCAGCATTTT
cdr3_aa: CASSRGGDNQPQHF

v_call: TRBV19
d_call: TRBD1
j_call: TRBJ2-7
clone_size: .
cdr3_nt: TGTGCCAGTAGTCCTCGCGACAGGGGCTCCTACGAGCAGTACTTC
cdr3_aa: CASSPRDRGSYEQYF

v_call: TRBV5-4
d_call: .
j_call: TRBJ2-1
clone_size: .
cdr3_nt: TGTGCCAGCAGCACCCGGAAACAGGAAAACAATGAGCAGTTCTTC
cdr3_aa: CASSTRKQENNEQFF

v_call: TRBV11-2
d_call: .
j_call: TRBJ2-2
clone_size: .
cdr3_nt: TGTGCCAGCAGCGCAGGAAACACCGGGGAGCTGTTTTTT
cdr3_aa: CASSAGNTGELFF

v_call: TRBV6-6
d_call: TRBD1
j_call: TRBJ1-2
clone_size: .
cdr3_nt: TGTGCCAGCAGTTACTCCGGGACAGCAAATAACTATGGCTACACCTTC
cdr3_aa: CASSYSGTANNYGYTF

v_call: TRBV5-5
d_call: TRBD1
j_call: TRBJ1-2
clone_size: .
cdr3_nt: TGTGCCAGCAGCGTGGACAGGGAACACTTCAACTTC
cdr3_aa: CASSVDREHFNF

v_call: TRBV7-9
d_call: .
j_call: TRBJ2-5
clone_size: .
cdr3_nt: TGTGCCAGCAGCGGCGGGACTCAAGAGACCCAGTACTTC
cdr3_aa: CASSGGTQETQYF

v_call: TRBV27
d_call: TRBD2
j_call: TRBJ2-1
clone_size: few
cdr3_nt: TGTGCCAGCAGTTTAATAGCGGGGGACCTCTACAATGAGCAGTTCTTC
cdr3_aa: CASSLIAGDLYNEQFF

v_call: TRBV2
d_call: .
j_call: TRBJ1-5
clone_size: .
cdr3_nt: TGTGCCAGCAGTATTTCCAGGGATCAGCCCCAGCATTTT
cdr3_aa: CASSISRDQPQHF

v_call: TRBV7-9
d_call: TRBD1
j_call: TRBJ1-2
clone_size: few
cdr3_nt: TGTGCCAGCAGCCCGGGACAGGGCCACTCTAACTATGGCTACACCTTC
cdr3_aa: CASSPGQGHSNYGYTF

v_call: TRBV14
d_call: .
j_call: TRBJ2-3
clone_size: .
cdr3_nt: TGTGCCAGCAGCCAAGAGGGGGGTCGACAGGGAGACACAGATACGCAGTATTTT
cdr3_aa: CASSQEGGRQGDTDTQYF

v_call: TRBV5-4
d_call: .
j_call: TRBJ1-6
clone_size: .
cdr3_nt: TGTGCCAGCAGCTTGGAGCAGATAAATTCACCCCTCCACTTT
cdr3_aa: CASSLEQINSPLHF

v_call: TRBV6-5
d_call: .
j_call: TRBJ1-2
clone_size: .
cdr3_nt: TGTGCCAGCAGTTACTCTGACAGCGACTATGGCTACACCTTC
cdr3_aa: CASSYSDSDYGYTF

v_call: TRBV5-1
d_call: .
j_call: TRBJ1-1
clone_size: few
cdr3_nt: TGCGCCAGCAGCTCCCCGTTCCGGGGGGTCACTGAAGCTTTCTTT
cdr3_aa: CASSSPFRGVTEAFF

v_call: TRBV7-2
d_call: TRBD2
j_call: TRBJ2-5
clone_size: few
cdr3_nt: TGTGCCAGCAGCTTATTAGCGGGAGGCGAGACCCAGTACTTC
cdr3_aa: CASSLLAGGETQYF

v_call: TRBV7-2
d_call: .
j_call: TRBJ1-1
clone_size: .
cdr3_nt: TGTGCCAGCAGCTCCCCGGACGGGAACACTGAAGCTTTCTTT
cdr3_aa: CASSSPDGNTEAFF

v_call: TRBV12-5
d_call: .
j_call: TRBJ1-1
clone_size: .
cdr3_nt: TGTGCTAGTGGTTTTGACTTGAACACTGAAGCTTTCTTT
cdr3_aa: CASGFDLNTEAFF